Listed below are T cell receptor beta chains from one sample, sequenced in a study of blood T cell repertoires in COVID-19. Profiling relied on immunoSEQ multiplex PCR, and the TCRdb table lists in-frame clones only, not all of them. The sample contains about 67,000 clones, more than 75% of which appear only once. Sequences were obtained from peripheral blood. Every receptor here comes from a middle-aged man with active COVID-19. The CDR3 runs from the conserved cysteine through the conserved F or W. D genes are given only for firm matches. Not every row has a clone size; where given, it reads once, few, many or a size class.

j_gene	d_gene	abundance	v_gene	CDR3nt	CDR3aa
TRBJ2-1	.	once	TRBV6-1	TGTGCCAGCAGTGACCAGGGGGGATATGAGCAGTTCTTC	CASSDQGGYEQFF
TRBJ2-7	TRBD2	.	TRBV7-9	TGTGCCGGTGAGGTGCGGGGGAGCTCCTACGAGCAGTACTTC	CAGEVRGSSYEQYF
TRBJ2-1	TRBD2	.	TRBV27	TGTGCCAGCAGCCCCCCTATGGGGAGGGCCATCAATGAGCAGTTCTTC	CASSPPMGRAINEQFF
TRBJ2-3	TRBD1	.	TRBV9	TGTGCCAGCAGCGCGGGACAGGGGGCCAATAATCCGGATACGCAGTATTTT	CASSAGQGANNPDTQYF
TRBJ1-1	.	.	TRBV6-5	TGTGCCAGCAACACCCGGGGAGTTGAAGCTTTCTTT	CASNTRGVEAFF
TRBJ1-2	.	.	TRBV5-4	TGTGCCAGCAGCACCGGACAGACCCTCTATGGCTACACCTTC	CASSTGQTLYGYTF
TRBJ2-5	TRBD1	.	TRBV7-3	TGTGCCAGCAGCGCTCGACAGGGGATCGGAGAGACCCAGTACTTC	CASSARQGIGETQYF
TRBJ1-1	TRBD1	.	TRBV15	TGTGCCACCAGCAGAGGGGACAGGGGGCATACTGAAGCTTTCTTT	CATSRGDRGHTEAFF
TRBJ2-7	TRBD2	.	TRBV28	TGTGCCAGCAGTTCGTCGGGACTAGCGGGGGCTGAGGAGCAGTACTTC	CASSSSGLAGAEEQYF
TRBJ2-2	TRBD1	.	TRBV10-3	TGTGCCATTGGGACAGGGACCGGGGAGCTGTTTTTT	CAIGTGTGELFF
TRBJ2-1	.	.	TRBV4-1	TGCGCCAGCAGCCAAGGCGGGTCTAGCAATGAGCAGTTCTTC	CASSQGGSSNEQFF
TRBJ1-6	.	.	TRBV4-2	TGTGCCAGCAGCCAGGAGGTTTATAATTCACCCCTCCACTTT	CASSQEVYNSPLHF
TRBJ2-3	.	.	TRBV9	TGTGCCAGCAGCGTAGAACTGGCAGATACGCAGTATTTT	CASSVELADTQYF
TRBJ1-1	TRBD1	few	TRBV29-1	TGCAGCGTTGCCCGGGGACAGGTAATGGGGGGAGCTTTCTTT	CSVARGQVMGGAFF
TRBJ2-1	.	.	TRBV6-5	TGTGCCAGCGTGACTCGCCCTTATGGCAATGAGCAGTTCTTC	CASVTRPYGNEQFF
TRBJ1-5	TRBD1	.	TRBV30	TGTGCCTGGAGGATGCGCGGGGCCGGGACAGGGGACAATCAGCCCCAGCATTTT	CAWRMRGAGTGDNQPQHF
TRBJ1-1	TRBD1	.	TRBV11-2	TGTGCCAGCGGACAGGGTTCCACTGAAGCTTTCTTT	CASGQGSTEAFF
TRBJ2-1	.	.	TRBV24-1	TGTGCCACCAGTCGGGAGTCAAACTACAATGAGCAGTTCTTC	CATSRESNYNEQFF
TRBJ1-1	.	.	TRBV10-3	TGTGCCATCAGTGGGGACGGGACAATGAACACTGAAGCTTTCTTT	CAISGDGTMNTEAFF
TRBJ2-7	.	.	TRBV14	TGTGCCAGCAGCCCCACTAGACTAGAGCAGTACTTC	CASSPTRLEQYF
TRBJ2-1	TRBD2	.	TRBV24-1	TGTGCCACCAGTGATCCGGGGATTGGGACTAGCGGAAATGAGCAGTTCTTC	CATSDPGIGTSGNEQFF
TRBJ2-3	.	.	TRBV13	TGTGCCAGCACCGACACCACTAGCAGCACAGATACGCAGTATTTT	CASTDTTSSTDTQYF
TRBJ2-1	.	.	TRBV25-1	TGTGCCAGCAGAGGGACACTTTACAATGAGCAGTTCTTC	CASRGTLYNEQFF
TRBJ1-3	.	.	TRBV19	TGTGCCACTACACGGGGTCTTAGAGGAAACACCATATATTTT	CATTRGLRGNTIYF
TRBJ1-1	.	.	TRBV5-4	TGTGCCAGCAGCTTGCCAGGGTATGTAAGCACTGAAGCTTTCTTT	CASSLPGYVSTEAFF
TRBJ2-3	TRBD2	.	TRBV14	TGTGCCAGCAGCCTCGGACTAGCGGGTATGGATACGCAGTATTTT	CASSLGLAGMDTQYF
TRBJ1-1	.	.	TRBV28	TGTGCCAGCAGTTTAGGGGGGGGTACTGAAGCTTTCTTT	CASSLGGGTEAFF
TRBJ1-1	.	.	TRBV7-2	TGTGCCAGCAGCACTTCAGCCGGGATCCGGCCGGGCACTGAAGCTTTCTTT	CASSTSAGIRPGTEAFF
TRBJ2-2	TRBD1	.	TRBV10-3	TGTGCCACGAGGGACAGGGAGACACCGAACACCGGGGAGCTGTTTTTT	CATRDRETPNTGELFF
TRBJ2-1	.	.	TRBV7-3	TGTGCCAGCAGCTCGTCCGGGAGCCACTCGAATGAGCAGTTCTTC	CASSSSGSHSNEQFF
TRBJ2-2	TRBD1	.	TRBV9	TGTGCCAGCAGCCCATTCTCAGGGGGCACCGGGGAGCTGTTTTTT	CASSPFSGGTGELFF
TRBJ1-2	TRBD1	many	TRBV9	TGTGCCAGCAGCCTAGGACAGGGGGGTGGCTACACCTTC	CASSLGQGGGYTF
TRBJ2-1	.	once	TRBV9	TGTGCCAGCAGCGTAGCGAGCTCCTACAATGAGCAGTTCTTC	CASSVASSYNEQFF
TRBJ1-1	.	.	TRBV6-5	TGTGCCAGCAGCGACCCGGGCACTGAAGCTTTCTTT	CASSDPGTEAFF
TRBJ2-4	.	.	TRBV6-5	TGTGCCAGCAGCCCCCAAGGTGGAGGAAACATTCAGTACTTC	CASSPQGGGNIQYF
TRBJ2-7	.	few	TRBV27	TGTGCCAGCAGTAGACGTCAGGGGCTGGCCGAGCAGTACTTC	CASSRRQGLAEQYF
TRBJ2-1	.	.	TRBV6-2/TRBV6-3	TGTGCCAGCAGTTACTCGAGATTAGCTGCCTACAATGAGCAGTTCTTC	CASSYSRLAAYNEQFF
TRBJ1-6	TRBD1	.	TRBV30	TGTGCCTGGAGTCGGACAGGGAATCTTTCACCCCTCCACTTT	CAWSRTGNLSPLHF
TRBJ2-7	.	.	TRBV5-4	TGTGCCAGCAGCTTGGGTGGGCTCGCCCCCGTGGGTGAGCAGTACTTC	CASSLGGLAPVGEQYF
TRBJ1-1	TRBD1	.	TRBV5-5	TGTGCCAGCAGTTTTGGGACAGCGAACACTGAAGCTTTCTTT	CASSFGTANTEAFF
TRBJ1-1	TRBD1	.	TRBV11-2	TGTGCCAGCAGCCCGGACAGGGGCACTGAAGCTTTCTTT	CASSPDRGTEAFF
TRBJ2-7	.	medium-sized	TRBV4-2	TGTGCCAGCAGCCAATACTCCCAGGGTAGTACCGAGCAGTACTTC	CASSQYSQGSTEQYF
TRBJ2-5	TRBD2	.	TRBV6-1	TGTGCCAGCAGTGCAGCGGGACTAGCGGGCCCTGAGACCCAGTACTTC	CASSAAGLAGPETQYF
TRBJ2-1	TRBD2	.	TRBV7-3	TGTGCCAGCAGCCCGACCGGGGGGAGGGATGAGCAGTTCTTC	CASSPTGGRDEQFF
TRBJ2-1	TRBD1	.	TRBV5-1	TGCGCCAGCAGCTTGGGGGGACAGGGTTACAATGAGCAGTTCTTC	CASSLGGQGYNEQFF
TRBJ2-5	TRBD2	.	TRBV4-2	TGTGCCAGCAGCCAAGGATTGGTAGCGGGAGGGCCGGGAGAGACCCAGTACTTC	CASSQGLVAGGPGETQYF
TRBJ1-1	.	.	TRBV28	TGTGCCAGCATATGGCGGACAGTGAACACTGAAGCTTTCTTT	CASIWRTVNTEAFF
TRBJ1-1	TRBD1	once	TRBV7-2	TGTGCCAGCAGCCCAGGGGGCACTGAAGCTTTCTTT	CASSPGGTEAFF
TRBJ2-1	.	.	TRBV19	TGTGCCAGTAGCCCCACTGGGCAGGGTCGTAGGCAGGAGCAGTTCTTC	CASSPTGQGRRQEQFF
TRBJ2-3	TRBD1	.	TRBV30	TGTGCCTGGAGATTCGACAGGGGAAGCACAGATACGCAGTATTTT	CAWRFDRGSTDTQYF
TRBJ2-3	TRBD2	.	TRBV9	TGTGCCAGCAGCGTGGGACTAGCGGGACAAGGGACGCAGTATTTT	CASSVGLAGQGTQYF
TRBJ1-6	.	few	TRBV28	TGTGCCAGCAGTTTCCCAGGAGGGACCGTTATTTCACCCCTCCACTTT	CASSFPGGTVISPLHF
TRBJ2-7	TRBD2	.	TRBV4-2	TGTGCCAGCAGCCAAATGACTAGCGGGATGTACGAGCAGTACTTC	CASSQMTSGMYEQYF
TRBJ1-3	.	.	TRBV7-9	TGTGCCAGCAGCTTAGACAGGGCATACTTCTCTGGAAACACCATATATTTT	CASSLDRAYFSGNTIYF
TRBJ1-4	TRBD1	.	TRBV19	TGTGCCAGTAGTGTAGCGACAGGGTTAGGTGAAAAACTGTTTTTT	CASSVATGLGEKLFF
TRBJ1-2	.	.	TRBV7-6	TGTGCCAGCAGCTTAGCACCGAGAGATGGCTACACCTTC	CASSLAPRDGYTF
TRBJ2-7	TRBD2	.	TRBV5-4	TGTGCCAGCAGCTCCAAAAGGACTAGCGAAACCTACGAGCAGTACTTC	CASSSKRTSETYEQYF
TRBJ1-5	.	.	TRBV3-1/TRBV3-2	TGTGCCAGCAGCTACTCCTACAGGGCCTCCAATCAGCCCCAGCATTTT	CASSYSYRASNQPQHF
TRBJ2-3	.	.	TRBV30	TGTGCCTGGAGTTGGGGAGCGGCCACAGATACGCAGTATTTT	CAWSWGAATDTQYF